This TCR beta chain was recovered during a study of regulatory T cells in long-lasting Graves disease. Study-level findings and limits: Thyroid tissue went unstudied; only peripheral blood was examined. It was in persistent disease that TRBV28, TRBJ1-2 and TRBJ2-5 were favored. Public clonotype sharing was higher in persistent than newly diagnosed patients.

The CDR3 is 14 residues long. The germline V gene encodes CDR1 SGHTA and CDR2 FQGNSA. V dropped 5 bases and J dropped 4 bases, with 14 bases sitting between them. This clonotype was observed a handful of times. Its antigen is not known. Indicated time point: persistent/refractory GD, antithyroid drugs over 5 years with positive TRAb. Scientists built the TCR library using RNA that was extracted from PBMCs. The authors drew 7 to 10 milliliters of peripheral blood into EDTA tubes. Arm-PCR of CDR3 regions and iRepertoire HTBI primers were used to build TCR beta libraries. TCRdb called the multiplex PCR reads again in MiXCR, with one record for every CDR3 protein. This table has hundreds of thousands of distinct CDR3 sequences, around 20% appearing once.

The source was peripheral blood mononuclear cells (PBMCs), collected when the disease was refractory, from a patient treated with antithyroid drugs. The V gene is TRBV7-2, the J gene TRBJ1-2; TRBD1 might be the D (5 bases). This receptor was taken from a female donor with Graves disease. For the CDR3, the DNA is TGTGCCAGCAGCCGCAGTGGACAATTCTATGGCTACACCTTC. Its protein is CASSRSGQFYGYTF.